The clone carrying this TCR beta chain has a handful of counts. This entry comes from a study of blood T cell repertoires in COVID-19. Looking at the study overall: The United States, Italy and Spain provided the acute and convalescent COVID-19 samples. PBMCs, B-cell-depleted T cells, or T cells provided the cDNA or gDNA that made up the material.

The repertoire was sequenced with immunoSEQ multiplex PCR; TCRdb's copy has only in-frame clones and lacks some. Here the sample spans some 500,000 clones, less than 90% being singletons. Seattle's enrolled individuals joined amid active infection and were then monitored longitudinally. Per the germline V gene, CDR1 is MNHNS and CDR2 is SASEGT. This CDR3 region has 15 residues. Between the trimmed V and J ends, which lost 2 bases and 3 bases, there was a span of 13 bases. Sequenced: peripheral blood. The chain is built from TRBV6-1 and TRBJ1-1; maybe TRBD1 (5 bases). The clonotype originates from a woman aged 45-59 years with COVID-19, enrolled during active disease. CDR3 DNA sequence: TGTGCCAGCAGTGAAACAAGACAGCGAGACACTGAAGCTTTCTTT. Its translation: CASSETRQRDTEAFF.